This T cell receptor (beta chain) was documented in a study of cytomegalovirus exposure and HLA in healthy donors. About this clone: Its target is not known.

Study findings and constraints: Evidence from a later analysis indicated that most CMV-associated TCR beta chains looked HLA-restricted.

Per the germline V gene, CDR1 is MNHEY and CDR2 is SMNVEV (reference sequence). The CDR3 is 17 residues long. J lost 2 bases, V lost 3 bases, and 12 bases had no gene match. The PCR had 60 Vbeta and 13 Jbeta primers. Libraries were prepared by immunoSEQ multiplex PCR; TCRdb keeps only in-frame clonotypes and omits some of them. This table has around 180,000 clones, roughly 83% appearing once. Sample: PBMCs. V is TRBV27 and J is TRBJ1-1; 7 bases align to TRBD1. The TCR sequence derives from a boy aged 2 to 9 in good health and CMV-seronegative. CDR3 amino acids: CASSFSSSGTVNTEAFF. CDR3 DNA: TGTGCCAGCAGTTTTTCCTCATCCGGGACAGTAAACACTGAAGCTTTCTTT.